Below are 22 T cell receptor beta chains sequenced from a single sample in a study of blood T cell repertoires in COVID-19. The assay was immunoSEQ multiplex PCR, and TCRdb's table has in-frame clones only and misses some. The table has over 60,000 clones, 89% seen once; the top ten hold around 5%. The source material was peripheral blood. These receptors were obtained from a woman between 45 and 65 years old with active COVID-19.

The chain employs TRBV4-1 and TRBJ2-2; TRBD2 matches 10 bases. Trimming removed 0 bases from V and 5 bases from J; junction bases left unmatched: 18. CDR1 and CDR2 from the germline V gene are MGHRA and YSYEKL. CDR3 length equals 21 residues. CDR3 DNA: TGCGCCAGCAGCCAAGATCCCCCTAGTAGCGGGAGGACCACGGGGACCGGGGAGCTGTTTTTT. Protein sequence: CASSQDPPSSGRTTGTGELFF.

The CDR3 loop reads CASSMDIAGDTYEQYF. CDR3 in DNA: TGTGCCAGTAGTATGGACATAGCGGGAGACACCTACGAGCAGTACTTC. V usage is TRBV19 and J usage is TRBJ2-7, with 9 positions matching TRBD2. This CDR3 is built from 16 residues. The germline CDR1 and CDR2 sequences are LNHDA and SQIVND (reference sequence). V trimming: 3 bases; J trimming: 2 bases; junction bases outside the gene matches: 8.

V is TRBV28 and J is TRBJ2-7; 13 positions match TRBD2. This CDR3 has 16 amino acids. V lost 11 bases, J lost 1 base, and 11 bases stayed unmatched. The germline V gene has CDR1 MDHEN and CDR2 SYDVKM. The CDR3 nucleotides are TGTGCCGGAGGGACTAGCGGGGAACTGGGGTCCTACGAGCAGTACTTC. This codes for CAGGTSGELGSYEQYF.

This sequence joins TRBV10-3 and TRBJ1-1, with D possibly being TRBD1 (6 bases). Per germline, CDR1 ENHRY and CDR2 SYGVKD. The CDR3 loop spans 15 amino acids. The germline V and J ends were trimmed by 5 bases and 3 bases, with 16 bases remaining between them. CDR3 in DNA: TGTGCCATCAGTTGGGGCAGGGGATCGGACACTGAAGCTTTCTTT. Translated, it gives CAISWGRGSDTEAFF.

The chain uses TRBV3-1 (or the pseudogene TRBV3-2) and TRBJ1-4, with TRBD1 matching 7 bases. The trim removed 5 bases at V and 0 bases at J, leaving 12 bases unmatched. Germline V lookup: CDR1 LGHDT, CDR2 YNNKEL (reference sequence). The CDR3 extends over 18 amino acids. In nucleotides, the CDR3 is TGTGCCAGCAGCTCCAGACATATGACAGGGCCAACTAATGAAAAACTGTTTTTT. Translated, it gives CASSSRHMTGPTNEKLFF.

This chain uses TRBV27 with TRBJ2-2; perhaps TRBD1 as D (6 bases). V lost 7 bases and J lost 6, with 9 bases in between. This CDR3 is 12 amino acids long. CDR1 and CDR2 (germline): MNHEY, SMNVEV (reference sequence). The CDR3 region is CASTYRAGELFF. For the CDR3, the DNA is TGTGCCAGCACCTACAGGGCCGGGGAGCTGTTTTTT.

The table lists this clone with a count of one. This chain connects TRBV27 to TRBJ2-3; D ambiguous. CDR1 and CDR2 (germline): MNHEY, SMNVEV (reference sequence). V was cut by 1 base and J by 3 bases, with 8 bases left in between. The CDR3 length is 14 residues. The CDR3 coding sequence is TGTGCCAGCAGTTTATTTCAGAGGACAGATACGCAGTATTTT. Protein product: CASSLFQRTDTQYF.

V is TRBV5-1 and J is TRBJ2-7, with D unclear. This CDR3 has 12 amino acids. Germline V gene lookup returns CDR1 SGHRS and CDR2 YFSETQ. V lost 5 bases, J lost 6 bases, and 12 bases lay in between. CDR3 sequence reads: CASSSAGLEQYF. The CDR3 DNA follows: TGCGCCAGCAGTTCGGCAGGCCTCGAGCAGTACTTC.

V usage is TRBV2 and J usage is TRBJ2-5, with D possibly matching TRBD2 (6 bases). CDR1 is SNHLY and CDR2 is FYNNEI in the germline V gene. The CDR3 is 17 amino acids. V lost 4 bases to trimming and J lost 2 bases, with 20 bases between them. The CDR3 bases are TGTGCCAGCAGTGCTTTCACTAGCAGAGATATTCAAGAGACCCAGTACTTC. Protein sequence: CASSAFTSRDIQETQYF.

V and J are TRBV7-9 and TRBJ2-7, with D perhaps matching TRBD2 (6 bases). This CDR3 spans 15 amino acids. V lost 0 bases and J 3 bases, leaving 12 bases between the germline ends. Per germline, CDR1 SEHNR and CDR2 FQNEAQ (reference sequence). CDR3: CASSLAFGGYYEQYF. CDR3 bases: TGTGCCAGCAGCTTAGCGTTTGGGGGGTACTACGAGCAGTACTTC.

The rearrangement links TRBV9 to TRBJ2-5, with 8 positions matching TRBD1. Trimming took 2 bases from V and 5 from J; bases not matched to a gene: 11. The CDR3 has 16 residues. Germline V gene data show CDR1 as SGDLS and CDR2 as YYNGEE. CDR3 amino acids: CASSVGTGPSGETQYF. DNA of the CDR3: TGTGCCAGCAGCGTTGGGACAGGTCCGAGTGGGGAGACCCAGTACTTC.

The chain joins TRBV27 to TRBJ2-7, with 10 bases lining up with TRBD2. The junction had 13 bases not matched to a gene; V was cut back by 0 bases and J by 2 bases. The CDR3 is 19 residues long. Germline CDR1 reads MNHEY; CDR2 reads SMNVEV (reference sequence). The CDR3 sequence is CASSLSRLAGEGDPYEQYF. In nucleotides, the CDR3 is TGTGCCAGCAGTTTATCGCGGCTAGCGGGAGAAGGTGACCCCTACGAGCAGTACTTC.

CDR3 region: CASSSVTGQETQYF. In DNA form, the CDR3 reads TGCGCCAGCAGCTCGGTGACAGGGCAAGAGACCCAGTACTTC. The chain employs TRBV5-1 and TRBJ2-5; 7 bases map to TRBD1. CDR3 length: 14 residues. Trimming at V came to 3 bases and at J to 2 bases, leaving 4 bases not matched to a gene. Germline V gene sequence: CDR1 SGHRS, CDR2 YFSETQ.

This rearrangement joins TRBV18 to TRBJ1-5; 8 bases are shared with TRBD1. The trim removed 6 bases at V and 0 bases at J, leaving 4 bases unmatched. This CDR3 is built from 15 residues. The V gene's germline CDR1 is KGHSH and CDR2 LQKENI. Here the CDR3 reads CASSRGQDSNQPQHF. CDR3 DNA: TGTGCCAGCTCCCGGGGACAGGATAGCAATCAGCCCCAGCATTTT. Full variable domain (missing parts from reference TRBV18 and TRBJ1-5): NAGVMQNPRHLVRRRGQEARLRCSPMKGHSHVYWYRQLPEEGLKFMVYLQKENIIDESGMPKERFSAEFPKEGPSILRIQQVVRGDSAAYFCASSRGQDSNQPQHFGDGTRLSIL.

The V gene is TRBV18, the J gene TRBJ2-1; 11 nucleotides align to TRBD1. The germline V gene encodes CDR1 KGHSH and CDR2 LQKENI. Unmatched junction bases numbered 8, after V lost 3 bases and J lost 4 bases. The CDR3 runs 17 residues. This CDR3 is CASSPDRGRLSYNEQFF. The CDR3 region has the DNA TGTGCCAGCTCACCGGACAGGGGGCGTCTTAGTTACAATGAGCAGTTCTTC.

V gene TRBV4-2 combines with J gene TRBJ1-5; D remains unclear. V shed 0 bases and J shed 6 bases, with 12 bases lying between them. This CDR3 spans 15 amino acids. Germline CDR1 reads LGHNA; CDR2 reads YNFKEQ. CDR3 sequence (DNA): TGTGCCAGCAGCCAAGATCGGGGAGATAGTCAGCCCCAGCATTTT. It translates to CASSQDRGDSQPQHF.

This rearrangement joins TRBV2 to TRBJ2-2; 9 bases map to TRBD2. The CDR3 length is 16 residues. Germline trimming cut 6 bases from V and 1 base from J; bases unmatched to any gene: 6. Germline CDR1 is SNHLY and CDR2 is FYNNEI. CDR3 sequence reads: CASRKGLAMNTGELFF. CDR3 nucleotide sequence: TGTGCCAGCAGGAAGGGACTAGCCATGAACACCGGGGAGCTGTTTTTT.

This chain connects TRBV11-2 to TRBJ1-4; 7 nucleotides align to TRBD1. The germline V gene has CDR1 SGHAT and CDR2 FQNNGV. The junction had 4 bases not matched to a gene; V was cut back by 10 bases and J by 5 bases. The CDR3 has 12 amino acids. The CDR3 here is CATGTANEKLFF. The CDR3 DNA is TGTGCCACGGGGACAGCAAATGAAAAACTGTTTTTT.

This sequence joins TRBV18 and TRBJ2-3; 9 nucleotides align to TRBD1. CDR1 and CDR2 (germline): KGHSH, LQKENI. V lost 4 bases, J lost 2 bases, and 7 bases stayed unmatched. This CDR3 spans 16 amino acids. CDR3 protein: CASSRQDRGSTDTQYF. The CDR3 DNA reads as TGTGCCAGCTCACGTCAGGACAGGGGATCCACAGATACGCAGTATTTT. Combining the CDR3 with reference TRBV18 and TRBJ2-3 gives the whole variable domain NAGVMQNPRHLVRRRGQEARLRCSPMKGHSHVYWYRQLPEEGLKFMVYLQKENIIDESGMPKERFSAEFPKEGPSILRIQQVVRGDSAAYFCASSRQDRGSTDTQYFGPGTRLTVL.

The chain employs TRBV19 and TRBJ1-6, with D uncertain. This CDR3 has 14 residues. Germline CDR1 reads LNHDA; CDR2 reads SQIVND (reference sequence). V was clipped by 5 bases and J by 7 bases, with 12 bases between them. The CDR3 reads CASSDGLRNSPLHF. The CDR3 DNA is TGTGCCAGTAGTGATGGGCTTCGGAATTCACCCCTCCACTTT.

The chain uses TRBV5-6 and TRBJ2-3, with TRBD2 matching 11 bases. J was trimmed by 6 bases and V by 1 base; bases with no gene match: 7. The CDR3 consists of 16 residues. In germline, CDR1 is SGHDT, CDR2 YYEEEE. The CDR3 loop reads CASSLTLAGGMDTQYF. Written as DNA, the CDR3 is TGTGCCAGCAGCTTGACCCTAGCGGGGGGAATGGATACGCAGTATTTT.

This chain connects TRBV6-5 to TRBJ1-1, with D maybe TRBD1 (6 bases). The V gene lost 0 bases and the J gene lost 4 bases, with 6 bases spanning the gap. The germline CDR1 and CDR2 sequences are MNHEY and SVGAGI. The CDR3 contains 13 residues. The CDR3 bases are TGTGCCAGCAGTTACTCGGACAGCACTGAAGCTTTCTTT. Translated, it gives CASSYSDSTEAFF.